The 8 T cell receptor beta chains presented below share a single source sample, sequenced in a study of blood T cell repertoires in COVID-19. TCRdb keeps only in-frame clones here, not all; method: immunoSEQ multiplex PCR. The sample yields 150,000 to 200,000 clones, around 82% seen once. Sequencing was performed on peripheral blood. The receptor source for this set is a woman older than 75 with acute or convalescent COVID-19.

This clone was recorded once. The chain uses TRBV6-6 and TRBJ1-2; D is unresolved. This CDR3 has 16 amino acids. Germline values: CDR1 MNHNY, CDR2 SVGAGI (reference sequence). Between the trimmed V and J ends, which lost 6 bases and 8 bases, there was a span of 25 bases. The CDR3 DNA reads as TGTGCCAGCAGCCAAACTGGGGATCGGGGAAAGGGAGGCTACACCTTC. It yields the protein CASSQTGDRGKGGYTF.

This rearrangement joins TRBV11-3 to TRBJ2-2, with 9 positions matching TRBD2. The length of the CDR3 is 16 residues. The junction had 4 bases not matched to a gene; V was cut back by 5 bases and J by 0 bases. The germline gives CDR1 SGHNT, CDR2 YENEEA. The CDR3 loop reads CASSPRTSANTGELFF. The DNA of the CDR3 is TGTGCCAGCAGCCCCCGGACTAGCGCGAACACCGGGGAGCTGTTTTTT.

V gene TRBV11-3 combines with J gene TRBJ2-1, with 8 bases fitting TRBD2. Losses at the gene ends were 5 bases for V and 7 bases for J; bases not matched to a gene: 10. This CDR3 spans 15 amino acids. Germline lookup yields CDR1 SGHNT and CDR2 YENEEA. CDR3 region: CASSLTSGWANEQFF. The CDR3 bases are TGTGCCAGCAGCCTCACTAGCGGATGGGCGAATGAGCAGTTCTTC.

This chain uses TRBV2 with TRBJ2-1, with 7 bases lining up with TRBD2. Germline loops: CDR1 SNHLY, CDR2 FYNNEI. The ends lost 6 bases at V and 0 bases at J; junction bases unmatched: 5. The CDR3 totals 15 residues. The DNA for the CDR3 is TGTGCCAGCAGCTCTGTAGCGGGCTCCTACAATGAGCAGTTCTTC. It translates to CASSSVAGSYNEQFF.

The chain combines TRBV25-1 with TRBJ2-3, with D perhaps matching TRBD2 (6 bases). The germline gives CDR1 MGHDK, CDR2 SYGVNS. The CDR3 sequence is 16 residues long. V dropped 4 bases and J dropped 1 base, with 15 bases sitting between them. The CDR3 DNA reads as TGTGCCAGCAGTGTTTGGAGGGGCGCCGGCACAGATACGCAGTATTTT. It encodes CASSVWRGAGTDTQYF.

This rearrangement joins TRBV14 to TRBJ2-2, with 7 nucleotides matching TRBD2. V shed 8 bases, J shed 6 bases, and the junction held 9 bases outside the gene matches. Germline values: CDR1 SGHDN, CDR2 FVKESK. The length of the CDR3 is 14 residues. The CDR3: CASRRLAAAGELFF. CDR3 nucleotides: TGTGCCAGCCGCCGACTAGCCGCGGCCGGGGAGCTGTTTTTT.

The gene calls are TRBV15 and TRBJ2-5; 12 bases match TRBD2. Trimming cost V 3 bases and J 3 bases; bases outside gene matches: 8. This CDR3 region has 17 residues. Looked up from germline, CDR1 is LNHNV and CDR2 is YYDKDF (reference sequence). CDR3 nucleotides: TGTGCCACCAGCAGCACCGGACTAGCGGGGAGGAAAGAGACCCAGTACTTC. This encodes CATSSTGLAGRKETQYF.

The chain couples TRBV6-5 to TRBJ1-4; no definite D call. The CDR3 extends over 14 amino acids. The germline V and J ends were trimmed by 8 bases and 4 bases, with 14 bases remaining between them. Germline V lookup: CDR1 MNHEY, CDR2 SVGAGI. DNA of the CDR3: TGTGCCAGCCGCGCCCGGCGGAATAATGAAAAACTGTTTTTT. This gives the protein CASRARRNNEKLFF.